The T cell receptor (beta chain) under discussion was sequenced for a study of monozygotic twins with inflammatory bowel disease. Each CDR3 protein gets one entry in TCRdb, which reprocessed the 5' RACE reads and gives no DNA. The record lists 310,000 or so distinct CDR3 sequences, of which the ten most abundant hold around 2%. Germline loops: CDR1 MDHEN, CDR2 SYDVKM. This CDR3 spans 15 amino acids. The origin of this receptor is a human donor with ulcerative colitis or Crohn's disease, or a healthy co-twin of an affected twin (not recorded which). The sequenced material came from blood. The chain has TRBV28 and TRBJ1-2. The CDR3: CAILGETGREGGYTF.